This TCR beta chain is from a study of metastatic and nonmetastatic thyroid tumors. In germline, CDR1 is SNHLY, CDR2 FYNNEI. The V end was cut by 9 bases, the J end by 1 base, with 13 bases between. This CDR3 has 14 amino acids. TCRdb re-clonotyped the PCR reads via MiXCR. The sample records roughly 15,000 clones, 30% to 35% being singletons. Until they underwent thyroid surgery, no patient had received any treatment. Sequencing was performed on blood. The chain carries TRBV2 and TRBJ2-1; perhaps TRBD2 as D (7 bases). The receptor comes from a female donor with papillary thyroid cancer or a benign thyroid nodule (not recorded which). Some clones in this sample may be carry-over from other donors' samples. The CDR3 here is CASGGAGSYNEQFF. CDR3 in DNA: TGTGCCAGTGGGGGGGCAGGTTCCTACAATGAGCAGTTCTTC. The whole variable domain, filled in from reference TRBV2 and TRBJ2-1, reads EPEVTQTPSHQVTQMGQEVILRCVPISNHLYFYWYRQILGQKVEFLVSFYNNEISEKSEIFDDQFSVERPDGSNFTLKIRSTKLEDSAMYFCASGGAGSYNEQFFGPGTRLTVL.